These T cell receptor beta chains were read from a single sample in a study of OX40 agonist ivuxolimab in advanced cancers. The repertoire was sequenced with immunoSEQ multiplex PCR; TCRdb's copy has only in-frame clones and lacks some. The repertoire holds 18,000 or so clones, with about 83% as singletons. Material: CD4+ or CD8+ T cells sorted from blood, obtained in a trial of the OX40 agonist ivuxolimab. Receptor source: an adult with an advanced solid tumor such as melanoma, head and neck, liver or kidney cancer. CDR3s include the opening cysteine and the closing phenylalanine or tryptophan. The order of the fields is D gene, J gene, clone size, V gene, CDR3 DNA, CDR3 protein. A D gene is named only where the DNA matches it firmly. The size field is filled for only some rows; it gives once, few, many or a size class.

TRBD1 TRBJ1-2 - TRBV28 TGTGCCACCGGGGGACAGGGCTTTGCTGGCTACACCTTC CATGGQGFAGYTF
TRBD2 TRBJ2-3 - TRBV7-9 TGTGCCAGCAGCCCCCTTGGCGCGGGAGTCGGTGATACGCAGTATTTT CASSPLGAGVGDTQYF
- TRBJ1-5 once TRBV10-3 TGTGCCACCCGGACGGACTATAGCAATCAGCCCCAGCATTTT CATRTDYSNQPQHF
- TRBJ1-1 - TRBV11-2 TGTGCCAGCAGCTTAGTGGGGGGTGGAACTGAAGCTTTCTTT CASSLVGGGTEAFF
- TRBJ1-4 - TRBV2 TGTGCCAGCAGTGGGCCAGGCGGGAGGGAAAAACTGTTTTTT CASSGPGGREKLFF
TRBD2 TRBJ2-5 - TRBV6-5 TGTGCCAGCAGACTAGCGGGAATTAGGGAAGAGACCCAGTACTTC CASRLAGIREETQYF
- TRBJ2-3 - TRBV29-1 TGCAGCGTTGGACAGGTCACAGATACGCAGTATTTT CSVGQVTDTQYF
TRBD2 TRBJ2-3 few TRBV5-5 TGTGCCAGCAGCCGGGGAGCGGGGAAAGATACGCAGTATTTT CASSRGAGKDTQYF
- TRBJ2-2 - TRBV9 TGTGCCAGCAGCCCTACTAGATCTAACAGGGCTGGCGGGGAGCTGTTTTTT CASSPTRSNRAGGELFF
- TRBJ2-7 - TRBV19 TGTGCCAGTAGTGCGGACTACGAGCAGTACTTC CASSADYEQYF
- TRBJ2-6 - TRBV6-5 TGTGCCAGCAGTTCCCAAAGGACTGGGGCCAACGTCCTGACTTTC CASSSQRTGANVLTF
- TRBJ2-5 - TRBV5-1 TGCGCCAGCAGCTTGGCCTCGGGGAGCCCGGAAGAGACCCAGTACTTC CASSLASGSPEETQYF
- TRBJ2-7 - TRBV6-5 TGTGCCAGCAGTAGGGACGCCGACTACGAGCAGTACTTC CASSRDADYEQYF
- TRBJ2-1 - TRBV5-5 TGTGCCAGCACCCCTCCGGGCCTTACATACAATGAGCAGTTCTTC CASTPPGLTYNEQFF
TRBD1 TRBJ2-5 - TRBV6-5 TGTGCCAGCAGCCCTAACAGGGGGGCAAGGGAGACCCAGTACTTC CASSPNRGARETQYF
TRBD2 TRBJ2-1 - TRBV25-1 TGTGCCAGCAGTGGATCTAGCGGGAGGGCTGGACGGAATGAGCAGTTCTTC CASSGSSGRAGRNEQFF
TRBD2 TRBJ2-1 few TRBV27 TGTGCCAGCGGTAGCGGGAGGAGGTTGAATGAGCAGTTCTTC CASGSGRRLNEQFF
- TRBJ2-1 - TRBV15 TGTGCCACCAGCAGAGAACCAACAGGGTCTGAGCAGTTCTTC CATSREPTGSEQFF
- TRBJ1-6 once TRBV5-4 TGTGCCAGCAGCTTGGGGGCAGGAAGTAATTCACCCCTCCACTTT CASSLGAGSNSPLHF
TRBD2 TRBJ2-1 - TRBV5-4 TGTGCCAGCAGGGGGGGGAACAGAGAGGGGCTGTTCTTC CASRGGNREGLFF
TRBD1 TRBJ2-5 - TRBV5-1 TGCGCCAGCAGCTTCAATCCGACAGGGATAGGGACCCAGTACTTC CASSFNPTGIGTQYF
- TRBJ2-1 - TRBV10-2 TGCGCCAGCGTACGGACAGACAATGAGCAGTTCTTC CASVRTDNEQFF
- TRBJ2-7 - TRBV6-5 TGTGCCAGCAGTTACGTGGGGGGCTACGAGCAGTACTTC CASSYVGGYEQYF
- TRBJ1-2 - TRBV6-1 TGTGCCAGCAGTGAAGCCTGGGGGAACTATGGCTACACCTTC CASSEAWGNYGYTF
TRBD2 TRBJ2-1 - TRBV5-8 TGTGCCAGCAGCTTGGCCCTTAGCGGGGATTACAATGAGCAGTTCTTC CASSLALSGDYNEQFF
- TRBJ1-2 - TRBV6-6 TGTGCCAGCAGCCCCCAGGGAGGCTGGTATGGCTACACCTTC CASSPQGGWYGYTF
TRBD1 TRBJ1-2 - TRBV6-1 TGTGCCAGCAGGGAGACGACAGGGAAGGGAGGCTACACCTTC CASRETTGKGGYTF
- TRBJ1-2 - TRBV6-5 TGTGCCAGCAGTTACTCGAGAGGGGTCTCTGGCTACACCTTC CASSYSRGVSGYTF
TRBD2 TRBJ2-1 - TRBV27 TGTGCCAGGAATTACCCGGGACTAGCGGGAGAAACCAATGAGCAGTTCTTC CARNYPGLAGETNEQFF
- TRBJ2-5 few TRBV29-1 TGCAGCGTTGGAGGGTACCAAGAGACCCAGTACTTC CSVGGYQETQYF
TRBD1 TRBJ2-6 few TRBV5-1 TGCGCCAGCAGCCCCACCTTCGGGACAGGGGCTTCTGGGGCCAACGTCCTGACTTTC CASSPTFGTGASGANVLTF
- TRBJ1-1 - TRBV28 TGTGCCAGCAGTTCGGGTGGGGGGCCCACTGAAGCTTTCTTT CASSSGGGPTEAFF
- TRBJ1-2 - TRBV7-2 TGTGCCAGCAGCCCAGAGCGGCGAAGCTATGGCTACACCTTC CASSPERRSYGYTF
- TRBJ1-4 - TRBV28 TGTGCTAGTGGGGGCGGAGGGATCGAAAAACTGTTTTTT CASGGGGIEKLFF
TRBD1 TRBJ2-5 few TRBV7-2 TGTGCCAGCAGCTATATCGGACAGGGGGTAGAGACCCAGTACTTC CASSYIGQGVETQYF
TRBD1 TRBJ2-3 - TRBV30 TGTGCCTGGACAGGGGGTCACGCAGATACGCAGTATTTT CAWTGGHADTQYF